This T cell receptor beta chain is from a study of T cells in localized non-small cell lung cancer. Produced via immunoSEQ multiplex PCR; TCRdb's table is partial and in-frame only. Seen here are 30,000 to 35,000 clones, 70% to 90% observed once, and the top ten hold about 3.2%. CDR1 is SGDLS and CDR2 is YYNGEE in the germline V gene. This CDR3 has 14 residues. Between the trimmed V and J ends, which lost 2 bases and 3 bases, there was a span of 9 bases. This TCR was sampled from a female donor of 60 years or more with stage I lung adenocarcinoma. The sequenced sample was peripheral blood, obtained before any cancer treatment. This rearrangement joins TRBV9 to TRBJ1-5, with D possibly matching TRBD1 (5 bases). CDR3 residues: CASSVGGDNQPQHF. CDR3 coding DNA: TGTGCCAGCAGCGTTGGGGGGGACAATCAGCCCCAGCATTTT.